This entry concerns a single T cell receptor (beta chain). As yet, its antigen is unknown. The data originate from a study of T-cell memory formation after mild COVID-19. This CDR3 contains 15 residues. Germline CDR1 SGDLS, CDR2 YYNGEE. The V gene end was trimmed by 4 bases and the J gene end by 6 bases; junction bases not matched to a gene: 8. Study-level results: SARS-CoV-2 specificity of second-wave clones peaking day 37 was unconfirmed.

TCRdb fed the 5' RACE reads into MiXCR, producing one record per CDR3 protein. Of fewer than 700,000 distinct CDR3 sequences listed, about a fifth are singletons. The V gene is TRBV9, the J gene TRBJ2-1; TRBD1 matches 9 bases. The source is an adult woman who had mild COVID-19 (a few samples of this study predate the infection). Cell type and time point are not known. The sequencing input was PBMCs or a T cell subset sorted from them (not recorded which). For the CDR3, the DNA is TGTGCCAGCAGCCCCTGGGACAGGGAGGCCAATGAGCAGTTCTTC. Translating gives CASSPWDREANEQFF.